This is a list of T cell receptor beta chains from one sample in a study of blood T cells in healthy people across ages. TCRdb fed the 5' RACE reads into MiXCR, producing one record per CDR3 protein. The table lists around 520,000 distinct CDR3 sequences, about 27% of them singletons. These data also featured in a second study, about T cells of mothers and their children.

The material sequenced was blood. The receptors shown here come from a boy between 2 and 10 years old in good health. Both conserved end residues are part of each CDR3. The D gene is left open where the match is weak. Clone size is shown for a subset of rows, as once, few, many or a class of expanded clone.

V gene,D gene,clone size,J gene,CDR3 DNA,CDR3 protein
TRBV20-1,TRBD2,.,TRBJ2-5,TGCAGTGCTAGAGTTAGCGGGGGAGTGGAGACCCAGTACTTC,CSARVSGGVETQYF
TRBV7-9,.,.,TRBJ1-2,TGTGCCAGCAGCTTAGGGGGGGTGACTGGCTATGGCTACACCTTC,CASSLGGVTGYGYTF
TRBV7-9,.,.,TRBJ2-7,TGTGCCAGCATCTTAGCGGGTGGGGGGCGCAACGAGCAGTACTTC,CASILAGGGRNEQYF
TRBV12-5,TRBD1,.,TRBJ2-5,TGTGCTAGTGGTCTGGGGGACAGCCAAGAGACCCAGTACTTC,CASGLGDSQETQYF
TRBV20-1,TRBD2,few,TRBJ2-7,TGCAGTGCTAGGGCCGGACTAGCGGGAGAGCAGCACTACGAGCAGTACTTC,CSARAGLAGEQHYEQYF
TRBV3-1,.,.,TRBJ2-5,TGTGCCAGCAGCCAAAAGGAGTACCAAGAGACCCAGTACTTC,CASSQKEYQETQYF
TRBV20-1,.,.,TRBJ1-2,TGCAGTGCTAGACCCCGGCCCTATGGCTACACCTTC,CSARPRPYGYTF
TRBV5-1,TRBD1,.,TRBJ2-3,TGCGCCAGCAGCGCGACAGGGGGCCTCACAGATACGCAGTATTTT,CASSATGGLTDTQYF
TRBV7-2,.,.,TRBJ2-3,TGTGCCAGCAGCTCTCAGGGGCTAGGAGATACGCAGTATTTT,CASSSQGLGDTQYF
TRBV10-3,.,.,TRBJ2-7,TGTGCCATCAGGGAGTCGAGTCAGGGCGGACTTTACGAGCAGTACTTC,CAIRESSQGGLYEQYF
TRBV21-1,.,.,TRBJ2-3,TGTGCCAGCAGCAAACGCCTGCCCCCAGGAGTGGATACGCAGTATTTT,CASSKRLPPGVDTQYF
TRBV7-6,TRBD1,.,TRBJ2-7,TGTGCCAGCAGCTTAGGAGACAGGGGAAGCTACGAGCAGTACTTC,CASSLGDRGSYEQYF
TRBV19,TRBD2,.,TRBJ2-7,TGTGCCAGTAGCCACGGGGGACTAGCGGGGGTCCCCTACGAGCAGTACTTC,CASSHGGLAGVPYEQYF
TRBV7-2,TRBD2,.,TRBJ2-2,TGTGCCAGCACGGCTAGCGGATACACCGGGGAGCTGTTTTTT,CASTASGYTGELFF
TRBV25-1,.,few,TRBJ2-4,TGTGCCAGCAGTAACCTTGGGCCAGAGGGGAACATTCAGTACTTC,CASSNLGPEGNIQYF
TRBV20-1,TRBD1,.,TRBJ1-2,TGCAGTGCAAGGGACAGGGGGGACCGTGGCTACACCTTC,CSARDRGDRGYTF
TRBV27,.,few,TRBJ1-1,TGTGCCAGCAGCCGGGGGTACCAAGCTTTCTTT,CASSRGYQAFF
TRBV6-6,TRBD1,few,TRBJ1-2,TGTGCCAGCAGTCGGGGACAGCGGATCGACTATGGCTACACCTTC,CASSRGQRIDYGYTF
TRBV3-1,.,.,TRBJ2-7,TGTGCCAGCAGCCAAGGGATGGCCTCCTACGAGCAGTACTTC,CASSQGMASYEQYF
TRBV29-1,.,few,TRBJ2-1,TGCAGCGCCGCTTTAAGGTCCCCCGGGACAGAGCAGTTCTTC,CSAALRSPGTEQFF
TRBV27,.,.,TRBJ1-2,TGTGCCAGCAGTTTACATAGACAGAGCTATGGCTACACCTTC,CASSLHRQSYGYTF
TRBV28,.,.,TRBJ1-2,TGTGCCAGCAGTTTATTATACCAGGCCGTGGGTAACTATGGCTACACCTTC,CASSLLYQAVGNYGYTF
TRBV5-5,.,.,TRBJ1-2,TGTGCCAGCAGCTCAGACCCTCAGGGAGGCTACACCTTC,CASSSDPQGGYTF
TRBV6-1,.,.,TRBJ2-3,TGTGCCAGCGGGGGGCCAGCAGATACGCAGTATTTT,CASGGPADTQYF
TRBV7-7,.,.,TRBJ2-5,TGTGCCAGCAGCCCGGCGGGGTTGCAGACCCAGTACTTC,CASSPAGLQTQYF
TRBV5-1,.,once,TRBJ2-7,TGCGCCAGCAGCGCAGTGGGATTCGAGCAGTACTTC,CASSAVGFEQYF
TRBV28,TRBD2,few,TRBJ2-5,TGTGCCAGCAGTTATTCGGATCGGCTAGCGGGATGGGGGGAAGAGACCCAGTACTTC,CASSYSDRLAGWGEETQYF
TRBV5-1,.,.,TRBJ2-7,TGCGCCAGCAGCGGGGGACGGAGCTCCTACGAGCAGTACTTC,CASSGGRSSYEQYF
TRBV11-3,.,few,TRBJ1-1,TGTGCCAGCAGCTTCGGGAGGGACCGGGAAGCTTTCTTT,CASSFGRDREAFF
TRBV5-1,TRBD2,few,TRBJ2-2,TGCGCCAGCAGCTCGGAGGCTAGCGGGAGCGGCGGGGAGCTGTTTTTT,CASSSEASGSGGELFF
TRBV7-6,.,few,TRBJ2-7,TGTGCCAGCAGCTCTCACCAGGACAGCGTATCCTACGAGCAGTACTTC,CASSSHQDSVSYEQYF